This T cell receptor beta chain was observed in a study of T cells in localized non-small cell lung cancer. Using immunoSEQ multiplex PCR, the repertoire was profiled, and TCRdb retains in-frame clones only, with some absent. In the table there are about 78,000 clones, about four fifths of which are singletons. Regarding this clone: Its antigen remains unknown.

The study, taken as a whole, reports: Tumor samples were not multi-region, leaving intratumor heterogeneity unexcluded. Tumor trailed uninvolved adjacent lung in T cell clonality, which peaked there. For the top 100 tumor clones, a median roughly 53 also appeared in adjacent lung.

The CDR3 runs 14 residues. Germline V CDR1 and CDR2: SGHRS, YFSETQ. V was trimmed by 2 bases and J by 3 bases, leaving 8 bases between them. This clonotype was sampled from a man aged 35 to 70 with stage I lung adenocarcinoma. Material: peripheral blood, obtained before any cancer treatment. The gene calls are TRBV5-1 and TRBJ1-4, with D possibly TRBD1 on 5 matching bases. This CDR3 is CASSFGGPNEKLFF. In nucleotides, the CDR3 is TGCGCCAGCAGCTTTGGGGGACCTAATGAAAAACTGTTTTTT.